Listed below are T cell receptor beta chains from one sample, sequenced in a study of T cells in Graves' hyperthyroidism and ophthalmopathy. One entry per CDR3 protein results from TCRdb running MiXCR on the multiplex PCR reads. The sample yields hundreds of thousands of distinct CDR3 sequences, just under 45% seen once. Sequencing was done on a sample of peripheral blood or thyroid tissue (not recorded which). The receptors here all came from an adult man with Graves' disease, either hyperthyroidism or ophthalmopathy (not recorded which). CDR3s include the opening cysteine and the closing phenylalanine or tryptophan. Each record gives: V gene, J gene, D gene, clone size, CDR3 protein, CDR3 DNA. A D gene is named only where the DNA matches it firmly. For some rows the clone size is stated as once, few or many, or as a class when expanded; others skip it.

TRBV19	TRBJ2-6	TRBD2	-	CASTSRTSGVYSGANVLTF	TGTGCCAGTACTTCACGGACTAGCGGGGTCTACTCTGGGGCCAACGTCCTGACTTTC
TRBV27	TRBJ2-7	-	-	CASSPPGAYEQYF	TGTGCCAGCAGTCCCCCGGGGGCCTACGAGCAGTACTTC
TRBV6-5	TRBJ2-5	-	-	CASSPLTSQETQYF	TGTGCCAGCAGCCCCTTGACTAGCCAAGAGACCCAGTACTTC
TRBV7-2	TRBJ2-5	-	-	CASSGAIGGGQPQYF	TGTGCCAGCAGCGGGGCTATCGGGGGCGGCCAGCCCCAGTACTTC
TRBV9	TRBJ2-5	-	-	CASSVALRGRETQYF	TGTGCCAGCAGCGTAGCTTTGAGGGGCCGGGAGACCCAGTACTTC
TRBV29-1	TRBJ1-2	TRBD1	-	CSSSGTGGDGYTF	TGCAGCTCATCCGGGACAGGGGGCGATGGCTACACCTTC
TRBV6-5	TRBJ2-7	TRBD1	-	CASKPGQGPYEQYF	TGTGCCAGCAAGCCGGGACAGGGCCCTTACGAGCAGTACTTC
TRBV15	TRBJ1-2	-	-	CATSSLTNYGYTF	TGTGCCACCAGCAGCTTGACTAACTATGGCTACACCTTC
TRBV7-2	TRBJ1-4	TRBD1	-	CASPGTGGEKLFF	TGTGCCAGTCCTGGGACAGGGGGTGAAAAACTGTTTTTT
TRBV19	TRBJ1-5	TRBD1	few	CASNVGQGGNQPQHF	TGTGCCAGTAATGTGGGGCAGGGGGGAAATCAGCCCCAGCATTTT
TRBV7-9	TRBJ1-6	TRBD1	-	CASSSHDTTGGGPPLHF	TGTGCCAGCAGCTCGCACGACACCACAGGGGGTGGTCCACCCCTCCACTTT
TRBV7-8	TRBJ1-1	-	few	CASSPRQINTEAFF	TGTGCCAGCAGCCCGAGACAGATAAACACTGAAGCTTTCTTT
TRBV6-1	TRBJ1-3	-	-	CASSEALTGPYGYTIYF	TGTGCCAGCAGTGAAGCGCTCACAGGGCCCTATGGCTACACCATATATTTT
TRBV2	TRBJ1-5	-	-	CAISPRTVGSNQPQHF	TGTGCCATCAGTCCTAGGACAGTAGGGAGCAATCAGCCCCAGCATTTT
TRBV13	TRBJ1-5	-	few	CASSLSSGSNSNQPQHF	TGTGCCAGCAGCTTGAGCAGTGGTAGTAATAGCAATCAGCCCCAGCATTTT
TRBV12-3/TRBV12-4	TRBJ2-7	-	-	CASSFATGGYEQYF	TGTGCCAGCAGCTTCGCGACTGGCGGGTACGAGCAGTACTTC
TRBV7-9	TRBJ2-6	-	many	CASSSSGSGANVLTF	TGTGCCAGCAGCTCTTCTGGCTCTGGGGCCAACGTCCTGACTTTC
TRBV20-1	TRBJ1-5	-	-	CSASGGGSNQPQHF	TGCAGTGCTAGTGGAGGGGGAAGCAATCAGCCCCAGCATTTT
TRBV25-1	TRBJ1-5	-	-	CASSGADFNQPQHF	TGTGCCAGCAGTGGCGCCGACTTTAATCAGCCTCAGCATTTT
TRBV20-1	TRBJ2-7	TRBD2	-	CSASPTSGAPYEQYF	TGCAGTGCTAGCCCGACTAGCGGGGCCCCCTACGAGCAGTACTTC
TRBV20-1	TRBJ2-7	TRBD2	-	CSARDGLAASYEQYF	TGCAGTGCTAGAGACGGACTAGCGGCATCCTACGAGCAGTACTTC
TRBV7-9	TRBJ2-7	TRBD2	-	CASSAPPGLAGEKQYF	TGCGCCAGCAGCGCACCCCCGGGACTAGCGGGAGAGAAGCAGTACTTC
TRBV29-1	TRBJ1-1	-	-	CSLKANTEAFF	TGCAGCTTAAAGGCGAACACTGAAGCTTTCTTT
TRBV5-1	TRBJ1-4	-	-	CASSLMGAYNEKLFF	TGCGCCAGCAGCTTGATGGGGGCATATAATGAAAAACTGTTTTTT
TRBV24-1	TRBJ1-2	TRBD1	-	CATSDRLPGQGADGYTF	TGTGCCACCAGTGACCGCCTACCGGGACAGGGGGCTGATGGCTACACCTTC
TRBV7-3	TRBJ2-7	TRBD1	-	CASSPRERTGFSYEQYF	TGTGCCAGCAGCCCAAGGGAGAGGACAGGGTTTTCATACGAGCAGTACTTC
TRBV7-8	TRBJ1-1	TRBD1	many	CAIGDRSNTEAFF	TGTGCCATTGGGGACAGATCGAACACTGAAGCTTTCTTT
TRBV7-2	TRBJ2-7	-	many	CASSLAAGRTYEQYF	TGTGCCAGCAGCTTAGCAGCCGGGAGAACCTACGAGCAGTACTTC
TRBV12-3/TRBV12-4	TRBJ1-6	-	few	CASSLGRKNSPLHF	TGTGCCAGCAGTTTGGGCAGGAAAAATTCACCCCTCCACTTT
TRBV19	TRBJ1-4	-	few	CASSIADEKLFF	TGTGCCAGTAGTATAGCAGATGAAAAACTGTTTTTT
TRBV20-1	TRBJ2-5	TRBD2	-	CSASISGMGETQYF	TGCAGTGCTTCAATTAGCGGGATGGGGGAGACCCAGTACTTC
TRBV12-3/TRBV12-4	TRBJ2-5	TRBD1	few	CASSMGQGRETQYF	TGTGCCAGCAGTATGGGACAGGGAAGGGAGACCCAGTACTTC
TRBV10-3	TRBJ2-2	TRBD2	-	CAIRTAGGRLDGELFF	TGTGCCATCAGAACAGCGGGAGGGCGATTAGACGGGGAGCTGTTTTTT
TRBV7-3	TRBJ2-6	-	-	CASSFTGIQGSGANVLTF	TGTGCCAGCAGCTTTACAGGGATACAAGGCTCTGGGGCCAACGTCCTGACTTTC
TRBV7-2	TRBJ2-7	TRBD1	many	CASSLAQGADRYEQYF	TGTGCCAGCAGCTTAGCGCAGGGGGCGGACCGCTACGAGCAGTACTTC
TRBV29-1	TRBJ2-6	TRBD2	-	CSVEVAGVGSSGANVLTF	TGCAGCGTTGAAGTCGCGGGGGTCGGGAGCTCTGGGGCCAACGTCCTGACTTTC
TRBV19	TRBJ1-2	-	few	CATRGEGPNRNGYTF	TGTGCCACGCGGGGGGAGGGCCCCAATAGGAATGGCTACACCTTC
TRBV7-8	TRBJ2-5	TRBD2	-	CASSHLAGGPGETQYF	TGTGCCAGCAGCCACTTAGCGGGAGGGCCGGGGGAGACCCAGTACTTC
TRBV19	TRBJ1-1	-	-	CASSERPTEAFF	TGTGCCAGTAGTGAAAGGCCCACTGAAGCTTTCTTT
TRBV6-5	TRBJ1-5	-	-	CASSLSRGWMPQHF	TGTGCCAGCAGTTTATCAAGGGGTTGGATGCCCCAGCATTTT
TRBV14	TRBJ1-2	-	many	CAIKAGRADYTF	TGTGCCATCAAGGCAGGGAGGGCTGACTACACCTTC
TRBV20-1	TRBJ1-1	-	-	CSAEGMFAEAFF	TGCAGTGCTGAGGGGATGTTCGCTGAAGCTTTCTTT
TRBV7-9	TRBJ1-1	-	-	CASSSPRNTEAFF	TGTGCCAGCAGCTCCCCAAGGAACACTGAAGCTTTCTTT
TRBV7-8	TRBJ1-4	-	-	CASSRGGGEKLSF	TGTGCCAGCAGCCGAGGGGGTGGTGAAAAACTGTCTTTT
TRBV7-3	TRBJ2-2	-	-	CASSFGQLGELFF	TGTGCCAGCAGCTTCGGACAGCTTGGGGAGCTGTTTTTT
TRBV12-3/TRBV12-4	TRBJ1-2	TRBD1	many	CASSEDRANYGYTF	TGTGCCAGCAGTGAGGACAGGGCTAACTATGGCTACACCTTC
TRBV9	TRBJ1-2	-	many	CASSALGVRTNYGYTF	TGTGCCAGCAGCGCCCTTGGGGTAAGGACTAACTATGGCTACACCTTC
TRBV19	TRBJ2-2	TRBD1	-	CASSTVGTGANTGELFF	TGTGCCAGTAGTACAGTAGGGACAGGAGCGAACACCGGGGAGCTGTTTTTT
TRBV19	TRBJ1-1	TRBD1	-	CASSRGDRPSTEAFF	TGTGCCAGTAGTAGGGGGGACAGACCGAGCACTGAAGCTTTCTTT
TRBV10-3	TRBJ1-2	TRBD1	-	CASSLGWTGGAKGYTF	TGTGCCAGCAGTTTGGGCTGGACAGGGGGCGCGAAAGGCTACACCTTC
TRBV7-2	TRBJ1-3	-	-	CASRRPSGGTIYF	TGTGCCAGCAGGAGACCATCCGGAGGCACCATATATTTT
TRBV7-2	TRBJ1-6	-	-	CASSQDQESNSPLHF	TGTGCCAGCAGCCAAGACCAGGAGTCTAATTCACCCCTCCACTTT
TRBV19	TRBJ2-2	TRBD1	-	CASSTRTGTNTGELFF	TGTGCCAGTAGTACCCGGACAGGAACGAACACCGGGGAGCTGTTTTTT
TRBV7-9	TRBJ1-2	TRBD1	-	CASSQGGQGHYGYTF	TGTGCCAGCAGCCAAGGGGGACAGGGTCATTATGGCTACACCTTC
TRBV20-1	TRBJ1-2	TRBD1	-	CSAPRRQGDGYTF	TGCAGTGCCCCTCGGAGACAGGGGGATGGCTACACCTTC